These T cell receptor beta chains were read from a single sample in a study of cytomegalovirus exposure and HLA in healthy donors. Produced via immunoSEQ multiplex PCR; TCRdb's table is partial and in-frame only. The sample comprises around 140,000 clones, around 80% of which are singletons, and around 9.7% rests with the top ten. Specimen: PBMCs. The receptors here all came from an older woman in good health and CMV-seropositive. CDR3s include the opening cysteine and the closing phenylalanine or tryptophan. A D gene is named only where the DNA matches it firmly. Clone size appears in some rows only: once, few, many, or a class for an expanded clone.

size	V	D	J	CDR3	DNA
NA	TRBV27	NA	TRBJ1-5	CASASAGFDQPQHF	TGTGCCAGCGCCTCGGCAGGGTTCGATCAGCCCCAGCATTTT
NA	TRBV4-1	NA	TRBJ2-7	CASSQGGATYEQYF	TGCGCCAGCAGCCAAGGGGGAGCCACCTACGAGCAGTACTTC
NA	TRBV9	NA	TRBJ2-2	CASSVPGGTGELFF	TGTGCCAGCAGCGTACCTGGAGGGACCGGGGAGCTGTTTTTT
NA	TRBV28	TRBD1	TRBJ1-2	CASRSRGQGKYGYTF	TGTGCCAGCAGGAGCCGAGGACAGGGTAAATATGGCTACACCTTC
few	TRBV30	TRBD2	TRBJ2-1	CAWSATSGKQFF	TGTGCCTGGAGTGCTACTAGCGGGAAGCAGTTCTTC
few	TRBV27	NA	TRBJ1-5	CASSSGTSGSNQPQHF	TGTGCCAGCAGTTCTGGGACATCGGGGAGCAATCAGCCCCAGCATTTT
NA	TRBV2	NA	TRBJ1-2	CASRPTAGVYGYTF	TGTGCCAGCAGACCAACGGCGGGGGTCTATGGCTACACCTTC
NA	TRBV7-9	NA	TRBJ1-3	CASRAHSGNTIYF	TGTGCCAGCAGGGCCCACTCTGGAAACACCATATATTTT
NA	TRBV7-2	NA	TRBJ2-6	CASSHNRELGANVLTF	TGTGCCAGCAGCCACAACAGGGAACTCGGGGCCAACGTCCTGACTTTC
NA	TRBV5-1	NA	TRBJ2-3	CASSWEDPDTDTQYF	TGCGCCAGCAGCTGGGAGGACCCGGACACAGATACGCAGTATTTT
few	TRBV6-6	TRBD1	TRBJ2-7	CASSYSGDRVYEQYF	TGTGCCAGCAGTTACTCGGGGGACAGGGTATACGAGCAGTACTTC
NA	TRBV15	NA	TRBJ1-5	CATSRDEEYRPQHF	TGTGCCACCAGCAGAGATGAAGAGTATCGGCCCCAGCATTTT
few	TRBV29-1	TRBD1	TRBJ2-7	CSVSPDRGLGEQYF	TGCAGCGTTTCCCCGGACAGGGGGCTGGGTGAGCAGTACTTC
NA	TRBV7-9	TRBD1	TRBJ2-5	CASSYGGQGRQETQYF	TGTGCCAGCAGCTATGGGGGACAGGGACGGCAAGAGACCCAGTACTTC
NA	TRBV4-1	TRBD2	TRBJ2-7	CASRGLAGEGTYEQYF	TGCGCCAGCCGGGGACTAGCGGGAGAGGGCACGTACGAGCAGTACTTC
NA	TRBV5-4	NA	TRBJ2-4	CASSLEGEPAKNIQYF	TGTGCCAGCAGCTTGGAAGGAGAACCAGCCAAAAACATTCAGTACTTC
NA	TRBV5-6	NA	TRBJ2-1	CASSYGSSYNEQFF	TGTGCCAGCAGCTATGGGAGCTCCTACAATGAGCAGTTCTTC
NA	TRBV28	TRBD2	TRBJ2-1	CASSLPRVSGGYNEQFF	TGTGCCAGCAGTTTACCCCGCGTTAGCGGGGGCTACAATGAGCAGTTCTTC
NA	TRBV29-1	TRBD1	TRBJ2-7	CSVGGTGGNYEQYF	TGCAGCGTTGGGGGGACAGGGGGCAACTACGAGCAGTACTTC
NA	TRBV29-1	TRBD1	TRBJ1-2	CSVRQGAGYGYTF	TGCAGCGTTCGACAGGGGGCTGGATATGGCTACACCTTC
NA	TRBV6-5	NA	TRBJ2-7	CASTGNSYEQYF	TGTGCCAGCACCGGGAACTCCTACGAGCAGTACTTC
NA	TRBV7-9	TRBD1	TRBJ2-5	CASSLTGEETQYF	TGTGCCAGCAGCCTAACAGGGGAAGAGACCCAGTACTTC
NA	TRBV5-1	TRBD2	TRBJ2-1	CASSFPTSFNEQFF	TGCGCCAGCAGCTTCCCGACTAGCTTTAATGAGCAGTTCTTC
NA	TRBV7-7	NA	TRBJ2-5	CASSFRPQETQYF	TGTGCTAGCAGCTTCCGTCCCCAAGAGACCCAGTACTTC
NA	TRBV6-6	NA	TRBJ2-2	CASRSGQHTGELFF	TGTGCCAGCAGGTCCGGACAACACACCGGGGAGCTGTTTTTT
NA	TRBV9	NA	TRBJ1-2	CASSVGESYGYTF	TGTGCCAGCAGCGTAGGGGAGTCCTATGGCTACACCTTC
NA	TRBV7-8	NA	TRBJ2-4	CASSFHEQGSKNIQYF	TGTGCCAGCAGCTTCCACGAACAGGGATCCAAAAACATTCAGTACTTC
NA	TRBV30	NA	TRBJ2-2	CAWRSLGTGELFF	TGTGCCTGGAGGTCGCTCGGCACCGGGGAGCTGTTTTTT
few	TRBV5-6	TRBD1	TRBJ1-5	CASSKHDRENQPQHF	TGTGCCAGCAGCAAACACGACAGGGAGAATCAGCCCCAGCATTTT
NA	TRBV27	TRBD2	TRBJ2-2	CASSPQEREIIGTGELFF	TGTGCCAGCAGTCCTCAGGAGCGGGAGATTATAGGGACCGGGGAGCTGTTTTTT
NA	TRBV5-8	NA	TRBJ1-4	CASSPFSELFF	TGTGCCAGCAGCCCTTTCTCAGAACTGTTTTTT
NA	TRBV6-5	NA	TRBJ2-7	CASSYSPVYEQYF	TGTGCCAGCAGTTACTCTCCTGTCTACGAGCAGTACTTC